These 26 T cell receptor beta chains were all obtained from the same sample, sequenced in a study of blood T cell repertoires in COVID-19. TCRdb keeps only in-frame clones here, not all; method: immunoSEQ multiplex PCR. The table records 120,000 to 150,000 clones, almost 80% of them present only once. The sample comprised peripheral blood. These receptors were collected from a middle-aged man with active or convalescent COVID-19.

J is TRBJ2-7 and V is TRBV29-1; 14 bases fit TRBD2. This CDR3 contains 17 residues. The V gene end was trimmed by 7 bases and the J gene end by 6 bases; junction bases not matched to a gene: 17. CDR1 is SQVTM and CDR2 is ANQGSEA in the germline V gene. CDR3 protein: CSAEGLAGDPIPTEQYF. The DNA of the CDR3 is TGCAGCGCGGAGGGACTAGCGGGAGATCCAATTCCTACCGAGCAGTACTTC.

With respect to this clone: Other DNA sequences in the same sample also yield this CDR3. This chain joins TRBV7-9 and TRBJ1-2, with 9 bases identical to TRBD1. V lost 3 bases, J lost 3 bases, and 5 bases stayed unmatched. This CDR3 spans 15 amino acids. Germline CDR1 reads SEHNR; CDR2 reads FQNEAQ (reference sequence). The CDR3 sequence: CASSFRDRVDYGYTF. DNA of the CDR3: TGTGCCAGCAGCTTCCGGGACAGGGTTGACTATGGCTACACCTTC. Complete variable domain (other parts from reference TRBV7-9 and TRBJ1-2): DTGVSQNPRHKITKRGQNVTFRCDPISEHNRLYWYRQTLGQGPEFLTYFQNEAQLEKSRLLSDRFSAERPKGSFSTLEIQRTEQGDSAMYLCASSFRDRVDYGYTFGSGTRLTVV.

This clone was seen a single time. V is TRBV2 and J is TRBJ2-1; 9 positions agree with TRBD2. CDR1 is SNHLY, CDR2 FYNNEI, per germline. The CDR3 is made up of 16 amino acids. V lost 0 bases and J lost 8; bases outside the gene matches: 8. The CDR3 DNA reads as TGTGCCAGCAGTGAAGCTAGGATAGCGGGAGACTATGAGCAGTTCTTC. Amino acids: CASSEARIAGDYEQFF.

This chain links TRBV2 with TRBJ2-1; weak D call: TRBD2 (7 bases). The CDR3 totals 15 residues. Germline CDR1 SNHLY, CDR2 FYNNEI. The ends were cut back, 4 bases at V and 3 bases at J, with 13 bases in the middle. CDR3 in DNA: TGTGCCAGCAGTGCGGCGGGGGCGATCTACAATGAGCAGTTCTTC. It translates to CASSAAGAIYNEQFF.

The chain employs TRBV11-2 and TRBJ1-5; no reliable D call. The germline V gene has CDR1 SGHAT and CDR2 FQNNGV. CDR3 length: 13 amino acids. V lost 3 bases and J 5 bases, leaving 8 bases between the germline ends. CDR3 sequence: CASSLSYYQPQHF. The CDR3 DNA sequence: TGTGCCAGCAGCTTGTCCTACTATCAGCCCCAGCATTTT.

The rearrangement links TRBV29-1 to TRBJ2-1; 9 nucleotides align to TRBD2. Germline V lookup: CDR1 SQVTM, CDR2 ANQGSEA. This CDR3 has 13 amino acids. V lost 7 bases, J lost 6 bases, and 7 bases stayed unmatched. CDR3: CSAEGAGGNEQFF. CDR3 in DNA: TGCAGCGCCGAAGGAGCGGGGGGCAATGAGCAGTTCTTC.

The chain employs TRBV24-1 and TRBJ1-4; D call uncertain. Germline loops: CDR1 KGHDR, CDR2 SFDVKD. Trimming pared 4 bases from V and 2 bases from J, leaving 10 bases between. The CDR3 extends over 15 amino acids. The CDR3 DNA sequence: TGTGCCACCAGTGACCCGGGTCTTACTAATGAAAAACTGTTTTTT. Its translation: CATSDPGLTNEKLFF.

The rearrangement links TRBV5-4 to TRBJ2-7; 11 positions match TRBD1. The V segment lost 2 bases and the J segment 5 bases; nucleotides outside the gene matches: 6. The CDR3 loop spans 15 amino acids. The germline V gene encodes CDR1 SGHNT and CDR2 YYREEE (reference sequence). The CDR3 sequence is CASSFTGQGAHEQYF. As DNA, the CDR3 is TGTGCCAGCAGCTTCACTGGACAGGGGGCCCACGAGCAGTACTTC.

The rearrangement links TRBV24-1 to TRBJ2-4, with 9 bases identical to TRBD1. J lost 7 bases, V lost 1 base, and 1 base had no gene match. The CDR3 contains 14 residues. Germline values: CDR1 KGHDR, CDR2 SFDVKD. The DNA for the CDR3 is TGTGCCACCAGTGATTTTGGGACAGGGAACATTCAGTACTTC. Protein product: CATSDFGTGNIQYF.

Concerning this clone: The sample carries other DNA sequences with the same CDR3. This chain connects TRBV19 to TRBJ1-6, with D possibly TRBD1 on 6 matching bases. Trimming cost V 3 bases and J 6 bases, with 9 bases left between them. Germline V gives CDR1 LNHDA, CDR2 SQIVND (reference sequence). CDR3 size: 14 residues. Written as DNA, the CDR3 is TGTGCCAGTAGTATCCTGGACAGTAATTCACCCCTCCACTTT. Its translation is CASSILDSNSPLHF.

This chain joins TRBV28 and TRBJ1-2; 7 bases match TRBD1. The V gene's germline CDR1 is MDHEN and CDR2 SYDVKM. The CDR3 extends over 13 amino acids. The V gene end was trimmed by 3 bases and the J gene end by 2 bases; junction bases not matched to a gene: 0. The CDR3 DNA reads TGTGCCAGCAGTTTGGACAGGAACTATGGCTACACCTTC. Translated, it gives CASSLDRNYGYTF.

This chain links TRBV11-1 with TRBJ2-3, with D possibly TRBD2 on 5 matching bases. V was trimmed by 0 bases and J by 0 bases, leaving 7 bases between them. Germline V gene lookup returns CDR1 SGHAT and CDR2 FQDESV (reference sequence). The CDR3 length is 15 residues. This chain's CDR3 is CASSLAGESTDTQYF. The CDR3 nucleotides are TGTGCCAGCAGCTTAGCGGGAGAGAGCACAGATACGCAGTATTTT.

The chain links TRBV2 to TRBJ2-1; D not resolved. The germline V gene has CDR1 SNHLY and CDR2 FYNNEI. Trimming removed 6 bases at V and 0 bases at J, with 9 bases between. This CDR3 is built from 14 residues. The CDR3 loop reads CASSLDFSYNEQFF. CDR3 nucleotides: TGTGCCAGCAGCCTAGACTTCTCCTACAATGAGCAGTTCTTC. Supplemented by reference TRBV2 and TRBJ2-1, the full variable domain reads EPEVTQTPSHQVTQMGQEVILRCVPISNHLYFYWYRQILGQKVEFLVSFYNNEISEKSEIFDDQFSVERPDGSNFTLKIRSTKLEDSAMYFCASSLDFSYNEQFFGPGTRLTVL.

Concerning this clone itself: Other DNA sequences of this sample code for an identical CDR3. V usage is TRBV7-2 and J usage is TRBJ2-7; D not resolved. The length of the CDR3 is 15 residues. Trimming left V 0 bases short and J 0 bases short, with 9 bases between. Per germline, CDR1 SGHTA and CDR2 FQGNSA. CDR3 in amino acids: CASSLAVGASYEQYF. CDR3 nucleotides: TGTGCCAGCAGCTTAGCGGTGGGCGCCTCCTACGAGCAGTACTTC.

The chain employs TRBV9 and TRBJ2-3; 9 bases match TRBD2. The trim removed 3 bases at V and 3 bases at J, leaving 11 bases unmatched. CDR1 and CDR2 from the germline V gene are SGDLS and YYNGEE. This CDR3 spans 17 amino acids. CDR3 sequence reads: CASSGISGSVSTDTQYF. CDR3 in DNA: TGTGCCAGCAGCGGCATTAGCGGGAGCGTCAGTACAGATACGCAGTATTTT.

The V and J genes are TRBV6-5 and TRBJ1-6, with unresolved D. The CDR3 totals 13 residues. Germline assignment: CDR1 MNHEY and CDR2 SVGAGI. The V end lost 6 bases, the J end lost 10 bases, and 13 bases lay between the germline ends. As DNA, the CDR3 is TGTGCCAGCAGAGAGGGTTTTGGGTCACCCCTCCACTTT. Encoded protein: CASREGFGSPLHF.

The DNA for the CDR3 is TGTGCCAGCAGCTCGACAGCCGAGAACACTGAAGCTTTCTTT. It encodes CASSSTAENTEAFF. This chain joins TRBV7-9 and TRBJ1-1; a weak D match, TRBD1 (5 bases). Deletions cut 4 bases from V and 1 base from J, with 10 bases between. CDR1 is SEHNR and CDR2 is FQNEAQ in the germline V gene (reference sequence). The length of the CDR3 is 14 residues. Filled out from reference TRBV7-9 and TRBJ1-1, the complete variable domain reads DTGVSQNPRHKITKRGQNVTFRCDPISEHNRLYWYRQTLGQGPEFLTYFQNEAQLEKSRLLSDRFSAERPKGSFSTLEIQRTEQGDSAMYLCASSSTAENTEAFFGQGTRLTVV.

The genes are TRBV9 and TRBJ2-7; maybe TRBD2 (5 bases). The CDR3 is 15 residues long. The V end lost 0 bases, the J end lost 3 bases, and 13 bases lay between the germline ends. Looked up from germline, CDR1 is SGDLS and CDR2 is YYNGEE. The chain's CDR3 is CASSVGYDYHYEQYF. The CDR3 coding sequence is TGTGCCAGCAGCGTAGGGTATGACTATCACTACGAGCAGTACTTC.

This clone was observed a handful of times. The V gene is TRBV30, the J gene TRBJ2-1, with a weak D call TRBD2 (6 bases). The germline gives CDR1 GTSNPN, CDR2 SVGIG (reference sequence). With 5 bases removed from V and 5 bases from J, the gap between germline ends came to 19 bases. The CDR3 runs to 15 residues. CDR3 in amino acids: CAWGGGALTHNEQFF. CDR3 sequence (DNA): TGTGCCTGGGGGGGAGGAGCCCTGACTCACAATGAGCAGTTCTTC. Looking up the rest from reference TRBV30 and TRBJ2-1 gives the full variable domain: SQTIHQWPATLVQPVGSPLSLECTVEGTSNPNLYWYRQAAGRGLQLLFYSVGIGQISSEVPQNLSASRPQDRQFILSSKKLLLSDSGFYLCAWGGGALTHNEQFFGPGTRLTVL.

The gene calls are TRBV3-1 (or the pseudogene TRBV3-2) and TRBJ1-5; a possible D gene is TRBD1 (5 bases). The CDR3 is 16 residues long. V shed 4 bases and J shed 3 bases, with 16 bases lying between them. Looked up from germline, CDR1 is LGHDT and CDR2 is YNNKEL (reference sequence). CDR3 in amino acids: CASSLQVGADNQPQHF. Written as DNA, the CDR3 is TGTGCCAGCAGCCTCCAGGTAGGGGCTGACAATCAGCCCCAGCATTTT.

V and J are TRBV12-2 and TRBJ1-5; the DNA was not compared with TRBD1, the D call given in the table. TRBV12-2 is tagged as a pseudogene. The CDR3 runs to 14 residues. The chain's CDR3 is CASRLGQGCQPQHF. The CDR3 DNA reads TGTGCAAGTCGCTTAGGACAGGGGTGTCAGCCCCAGCATTTT.

V and J are TRBV19 and TRBJ1-2; 7 bases match TRBD1. This CDR3 has 17 residues. Germline assignment: CDR1 LNHDA and CDR2 SQIVND (reference sequence). The V gene end was trimmed by 3 bases and the J gene end by 6 bases; junction bases not matched to a gene: 16. CDR3 in amino acids: CASSIGRDRAGRDGYTF. In DNA, the CDR3 is TGTGCCAGTAGTATCGGCCGGGACAGAGCGGGCCGGGATGGCTACACCTTC.

The rearrangement uses TRBV19 and TRBJ1-1; D not resolved. The V gene lost 5 bases and the J gene lost 5 bases, with 12 bases spanning the gap. Germline CDR1 and CDR2: LNHDA and SQIVND (reference sequence). This CDR3 contains 13 residues. CDR3 loop: CASSVLEGTEAFF. CDR3 DNA sequence: TGTGCCAGTAGTGTTTTGGAGGGAACTGAAGCTTTCTTT.

The genes are TRBV27 and TRBJ2-7; 7 positions match TRBD1. The CDR3 length is 17 residues. V lost 6 bases, J lost 0 bases, and 14 bases stayed unmatched. CDR1 and CDR2 (germline): MNHEY, SMNVEV (reference sequence). The CDR3: CASSLLGFQGVSYEQYF. In nucleotides, the CDR3 is TGTGCCAGCAGCCTCTTGGGGTTTCAGGGGGTCTCCTACGAGCAGTACTTC.

J is TRBJ2-5 and V is TRBV19; 14 bases fit TRBD2. Trimming took 4 bases from V and 5 from J; bases not matched to a gene: 12. Germline assignment: CDR1 LNHDA and CDR2 SQIVND (reference sequence). The CDR3 sequence is 18 residues long. The DNA of the CDR3 is TGTGCCAGTAGTACGGGACTAGCGGGAGTAAGGCTGTTCGAGACCCAGTACTTC. Translating it yields CASSTGLAGVRLFETQYF.

This chain connects TRBV29-1 to TRBJ1-2; no clear D. Germline CDR1 and CDR2: SQVTM and ANQGSEA. The CDR3 is 14 residues long. Deletions cut 7 bases from V and 3 bases from J, with 18 bases between. The CDR3 spells CSDDPTEEDYGYTF. CDR3 coding DNA: TGCAGCGATGACCCGACGGAGGAGGACTATGGCTACACCTTC.